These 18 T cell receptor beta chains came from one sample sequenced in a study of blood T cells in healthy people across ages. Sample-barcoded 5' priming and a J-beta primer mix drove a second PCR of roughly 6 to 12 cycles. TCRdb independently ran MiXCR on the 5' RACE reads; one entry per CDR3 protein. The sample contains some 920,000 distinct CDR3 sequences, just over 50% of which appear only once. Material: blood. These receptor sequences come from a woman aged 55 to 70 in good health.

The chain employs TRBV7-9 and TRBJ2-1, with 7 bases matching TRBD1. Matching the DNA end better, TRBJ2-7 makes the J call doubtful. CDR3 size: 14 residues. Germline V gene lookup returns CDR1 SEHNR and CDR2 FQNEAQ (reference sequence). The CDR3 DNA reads TGTGCCAGCAGTGGGTCGGGACAGCCGATAGAGCAGTACTTC. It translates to CASSGSGQPIEQYF.

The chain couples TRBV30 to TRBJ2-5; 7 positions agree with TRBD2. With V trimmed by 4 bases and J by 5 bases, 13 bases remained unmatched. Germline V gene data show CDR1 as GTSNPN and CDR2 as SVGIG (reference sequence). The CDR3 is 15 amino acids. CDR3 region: CAWTPAAGVSETQYF. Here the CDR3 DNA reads TGTGCCTGGACCCCCGCGGCGGGAGTAAGCGAGACCCAGTACTTC.

CDR3 bases: TGCGCCAGCAGCCCAAACCTCCTAGATGATTACAATGAGCAGTTCTTC. Its protein is CASSPNLLDDYNEQFF. V usage is TRBV4-3 and J usage is TRBJ2-1; D is undetermined. V lost 4 bases and J lost 4, with 17 bases in between. This CDR3 has 16 amino acids. Germline CDR1 and CDR2: LGHNA and YSLEER.

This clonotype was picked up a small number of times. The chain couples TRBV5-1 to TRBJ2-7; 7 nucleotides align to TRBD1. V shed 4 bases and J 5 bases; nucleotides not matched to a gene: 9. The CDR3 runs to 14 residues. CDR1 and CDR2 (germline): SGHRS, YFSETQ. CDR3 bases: TGCGCCAGCAGCGGGACAGCTACCGGTGACGAGCAGTACTTC. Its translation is CASSGTATGDEQYF. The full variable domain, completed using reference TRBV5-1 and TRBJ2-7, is KAGVTQTPRYLIKTRGQQVTLSCSPISGHRSVSWYQQTPGQGLQFLFEYFSETQRNKGNFPGRFSGRQFSNSRSEMNVSTLELGDSALYLCASSGTATGDEQYFGPGTRLTVT.

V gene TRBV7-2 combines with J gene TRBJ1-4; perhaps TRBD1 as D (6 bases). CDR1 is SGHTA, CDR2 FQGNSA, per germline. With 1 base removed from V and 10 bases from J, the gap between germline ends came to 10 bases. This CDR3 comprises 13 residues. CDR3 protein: CASSLVEGGKLFF. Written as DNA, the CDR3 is TGTGCCAGCAGCTTAGTGGAAGGGGGAAAACTGTTTTTT. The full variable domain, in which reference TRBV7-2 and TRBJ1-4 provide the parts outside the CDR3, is GAGVSQSPSNKVTEKGKDVELRCDPISGHTALYWYRQSLGQGLEFLIYFQGNSAPDKSGLPSDRFSAERTGGSVSTLTIQRTQQEDSAVYLCASSLVEGGKLFFGSGTQLSVL.

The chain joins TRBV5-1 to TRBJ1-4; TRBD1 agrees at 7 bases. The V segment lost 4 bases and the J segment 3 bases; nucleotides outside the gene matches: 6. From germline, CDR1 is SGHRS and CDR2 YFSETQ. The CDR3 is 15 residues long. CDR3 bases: TGCGCCAGCAGCGGTCGACAGGGCGCTAATGAAAAACTGTTTTTT. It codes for CASSGRQGANEKLFF. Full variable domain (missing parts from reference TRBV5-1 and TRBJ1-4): KAGVTQTPRYLIKTRGQQVTLSCSPISGHRSVSWYQQTPGQGLQFLFEYFSETQRNKGNFPGRFSGRQFSNSRSEMNVSTLELGDSALYLCASSGRQGANEKLFFGSGTQLSVL.

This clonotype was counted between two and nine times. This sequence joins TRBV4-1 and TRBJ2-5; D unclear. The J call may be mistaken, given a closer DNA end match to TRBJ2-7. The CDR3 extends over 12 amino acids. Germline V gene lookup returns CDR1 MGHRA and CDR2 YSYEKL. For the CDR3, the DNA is TGCGCCAGCAGCCAAGAGATAGGCGAGCAGTACTTC. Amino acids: CASSQEIGEQYF.

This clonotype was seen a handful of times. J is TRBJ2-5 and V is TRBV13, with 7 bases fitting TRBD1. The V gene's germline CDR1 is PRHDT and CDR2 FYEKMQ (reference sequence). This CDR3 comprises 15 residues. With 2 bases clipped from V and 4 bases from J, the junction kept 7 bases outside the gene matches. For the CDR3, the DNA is TGTGCCAGCAGCTTAAGGGGACAGCTCGTAGAGACCCAGTACTTC. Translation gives CASSLRGQLVETQYF.

The CDR3 is CASSQVFGTDEKLFF. As DNA, the CDR3 is TGTGCCAGCAGCCAGGTATTCGGGACAGATGAAAAACTGTTTTTT. The chain uses TRBV3-1 and TRBJ1-4, with TRBD1 matching 7 bases. The length of the CDR3 is 15 residues. The ends lost 3 bases at V and 6 bases at J; junction bases unmatched: 7. Germline V gene lookup returns CDR1 LGHDT and CDR2 YNNKEL (reference sequence).

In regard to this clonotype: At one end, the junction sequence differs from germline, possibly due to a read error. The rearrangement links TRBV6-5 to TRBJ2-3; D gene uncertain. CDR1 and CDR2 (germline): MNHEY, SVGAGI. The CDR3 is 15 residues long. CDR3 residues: CASSRQVLSTDTQYF. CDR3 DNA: TGCGCCAGCAGTCGGCAAGTCCTCAGCACAGATACGCAGTATTTT.

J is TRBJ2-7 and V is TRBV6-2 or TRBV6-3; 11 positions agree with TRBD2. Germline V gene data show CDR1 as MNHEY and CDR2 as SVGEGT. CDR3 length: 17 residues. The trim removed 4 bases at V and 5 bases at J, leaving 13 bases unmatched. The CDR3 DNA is TGTGCCAGCAGTTTAGCTAGTAGTACTAGCGGGAGCCACGAGCAGTACTTC. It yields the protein CASSLASSTSGSHEQYF.

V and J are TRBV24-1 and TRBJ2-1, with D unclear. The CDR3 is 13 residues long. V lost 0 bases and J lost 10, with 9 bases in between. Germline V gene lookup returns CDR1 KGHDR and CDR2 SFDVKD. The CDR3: CATSDLRVREQFF. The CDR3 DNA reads TGTGCCACCAGTGATTTGCGGGTCCGCGAGCAGTTCTTC.

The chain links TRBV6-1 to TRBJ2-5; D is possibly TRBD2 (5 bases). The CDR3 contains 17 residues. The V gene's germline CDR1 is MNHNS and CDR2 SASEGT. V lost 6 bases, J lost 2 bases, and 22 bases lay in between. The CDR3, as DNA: TGTGCCAGCAGCAAAAACGGGGTCGCAGTCCTTCAAGAGACCCAGTACTTC. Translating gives CASSKNGVAVLQETQYF.

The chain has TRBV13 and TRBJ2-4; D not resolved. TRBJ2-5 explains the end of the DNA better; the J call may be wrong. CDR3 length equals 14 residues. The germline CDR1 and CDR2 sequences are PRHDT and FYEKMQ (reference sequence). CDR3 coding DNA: TGTGCCAGCAGTCCAATATGGGGCCAAGAGACCCAGTACTTC. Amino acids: CASSPIWGQETQYF.

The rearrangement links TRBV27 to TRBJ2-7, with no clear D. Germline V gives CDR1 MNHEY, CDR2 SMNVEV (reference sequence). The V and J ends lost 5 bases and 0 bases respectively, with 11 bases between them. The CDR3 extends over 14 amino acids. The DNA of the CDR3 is TGTGCCAGCAGTATAGTAGGGCACTCCTACGAGCAGTACTTC. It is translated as CASSIVGHSYEQYF.

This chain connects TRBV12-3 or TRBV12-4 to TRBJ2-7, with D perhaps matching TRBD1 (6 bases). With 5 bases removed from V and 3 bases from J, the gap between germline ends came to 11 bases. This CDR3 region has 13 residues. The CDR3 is CASSLGQHYEQYF. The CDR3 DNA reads TGTGCCAGCAGTCTTGGACAGCACTACGAGCAGTACTTC.

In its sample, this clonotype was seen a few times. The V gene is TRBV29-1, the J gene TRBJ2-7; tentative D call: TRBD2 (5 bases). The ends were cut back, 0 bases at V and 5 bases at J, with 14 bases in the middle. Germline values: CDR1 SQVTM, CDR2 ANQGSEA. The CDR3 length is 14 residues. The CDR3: CSVEDQRRRNEQYF. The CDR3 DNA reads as TGCAGCGTTGAAGATCAGCGGCGGAGGAACGAGCAGTACTTC.

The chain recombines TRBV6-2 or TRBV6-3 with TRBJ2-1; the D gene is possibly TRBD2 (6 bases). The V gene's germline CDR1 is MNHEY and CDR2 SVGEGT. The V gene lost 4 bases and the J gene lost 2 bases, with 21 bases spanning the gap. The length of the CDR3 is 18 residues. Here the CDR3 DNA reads TGTGCCAGCAGTTGGACTTGGTCGGGGCCTAGCGCCTACAATGAGCAGTTCTTC. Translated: CASSWTWSGPSAYNEQFF.